The entry that follows covers one TCR beta chain sequence. No antigen is known for it. Per-base qualities were not stored, and no clone one base away is much larger. This sample is drawn from a study of OX40 agonist ivuxolimab in advanced cancers. Some background on the complete study: Ivuxolimab, which targeted the costimulatory receptor OX40 (CD134), was an agonistic, fully human IgG2 monoclonal antibody. Intravenous ivuxolimab was administered to patients every 2 weeks at six dose levels: 0.01, 0.1, 0.3, 1.5, 3 and 10 mg/kg. Among the roughly 52 dose-escalation patients, approximately 20 had hepatocellular carcinoma, roughly 15 melanoma, 9 renal cell carcinoma and 9 head and neck cancer. In the dose-escalation cohort, roughly 80% of patients were male, and the mean age was around 60 years, with a range of 23 to 79. Patients were allowed to have had prior anti-PD-1, anti-PD-L1 or anti-CTLA-4 therapy, and 30% to 40% of the dose-escalation patients had been treated with checkpoint inhibitors. Partial responses occurred in three dose-escalation patients: two with cutaneous melanoma and one with hepatocellular carcinoma. The purpose of peripheral TCRbeta sequencing was to test whether ivuxolimab changed TCR sequence diversity and led to clonal T-cell expansion. The paper reports the monotherapy dose-escalation portion (N of about 54 patients) of the phase I ivuxolimab trial.

The full study reports these points: In the 0.1-3.0 mg/kg groups, partial responders were among the patients with the lowest normalized peripheral clonal expansion, particularly in CD8+ T cells. Low levels of normalized T-cell clonal expansion were also shown by some nonresponding patients. Antigen specificity was not determined for the clonally expanded peripheral T cells. After ivuxolimab, expanded clones were on average more numerous among CD8+ T cells than among CD4+ T cells. At doses from 0.1 to 3.0 mg/kg, clonal expansion was seen in both CD4+ and CD8+ blood T cells between baseline and week 6.

Genomic DNA was isolated from the sorted cells so that the TCRbeta CDR3 region could be sequenced. The immunoSEQ Assay was used to sequence the TCRbeta CDR3 regions. TCRdb retrieved this table from immuneACCESS and kept in-frame rearrangements only. Not all clones are present; in checked studies, unresolved V genes account for under half, and no reason is known for the remainder. The sample yields approximately 10,000 clones; about 82% were counted once. Together, the top ten hold 22% of the sample. Patients with autoimmune disease history or receiving systemic immunosuppression were excluded from the trial. In every dose cohort, peripheral blood was drawn for TCR sequencing at baseline, cycle 4 day 1, and cycle 7 day 1. Samples came from an open-label, multicenter, first-in-human phase I dose-escalation trial of ivuxolimab. Adults with locally advanced or metastatic melanoma, renal cell carcinoma, hepatocellular carcinoma or head and neck squamous cell carcinoma were enrolled in the trial. Before TCR sequencing, CD4+ and CD8+ T cells were separately sorted from peripheral blood.

There are 14 amino acids in the CDR3, from cysteine to phenylalanine inclusive. Solely the CDR3 DNA is kept, with 42 bases framed from the first base. V was cut back by 9 bases and J by 4 bases, leaving a gap of 16 bases between them. The CDR1 and CDR2 encoded by the germline V gene are SNHLY and FYNNEI. The receptor was derived from an adult with an advanced solid tumor such as melanoma, head and neck, liver or kidney cancer. The sample in question was CD4+ or CD8+ T cells sorted from blood, obtained in a trial of the OX40 agonist ivuxolimab. The chain is assembled from TRBV2 and TRBJ1-3; the D gene remains uncertain. The bases read TGTGCCAGTGATCGGGGTCGGTCCGGAAACACCATATATTTT. It codes for CASDRGRSGNTIYF.